This paragraph reports one TCR beta chain. This clone showed up just once. Its antigen specificity is not known. No base quality information exists; no much larger clone differs at one position. Germline trimming amounts to 1 base on V and 2 bases on J, with 1 as the count of junction bases outside the gene matches. The germline V gene provides CDR1 SGHAT and CDR2 FQNNGV. Measured from the cysteine to the phenylalanine, the CDR3 is 14 residues long. Only the CDR3 part of the read is kept: 42 bases, read in frame from the first base. TCRbeta CDR3 regions were amplified from genomic DNA by means of the immunoSEQ Assay, a bias-controlled multiplex PCR. As for the original processing: Nucleated cell counts per sample were estimated from amplification of reference gene primers within the assay. Sequence reads were collapsed and filtered to measure the absolute abundance of every unique TCRbeta CDR3 rearrangement. Productive Simpson clonality was computed per sample as the square root of Simpson's diversity index over productive rearrangements. Here the immuneACCESS table is served through TCRdb, limited to in-frame sequences with V and J called. Missing clones are a known gap in these copies; in checked studies unresolved V genes cover under half, and the rest lacks a known reason. V and J calls and clone size come straight from that table; D and trimming were deduced from the DNA. The sample yields around 260,000 clones; 80% to 95% were counted once. 1.1% of the sample is held by the ten biggest clonotypes.

Participants in the prospective study were enrolled through a virtual design, were aged about 18 to 90 years, and lived in about 25 United States geographic areas. In the prospective study, participants were assigned to cohorts based on the clinical history participants reported in a screening survey and a study questionnaire. Recovered participants in ImmuneRACE Cohort 3 were defined by two consecutive negative NP/OP PCR tests, clearance by a healthcare professional, or resolution of symptoms. Mobile phlebotomists in the prospective study collected whole blood, serum and a nasopharyngeal or oropharyngeal swab from every participant. Additional blood draws and questionnaires over an approximately 2-month period could optionally be provided by prospective study participants. Blood samples from the prospective study were shipped frozen or at room temperature prior to DNA extraction. The data derive from a study of blood T cell repertoires in COVID-19 (dated by TCRdb to between 2020 and 2021). Context from the whole study: Samples covering the acute and convalescent phases of COVID-19 were provided by collaborators in the United States, Italy and Spain. The prospective study material was composed of cDNA or gDNA derived from T cells, B-cell-depleted T cells, or PBMCs. Subjects who had been exposed to COVID-19, were actively infected with it, or had recovered from it provided the deeply sampled blood TCRbeta repertoires that made up the dataset. The repertoires were released in a freely available public database meant as a resource for research on the immune response to SARS-CoV-2. Samples were obtained from the ongoing ImmuneRACE study (first 160 participants) and from 1,254 subjects provided by 6 global collaborators. Sample metadata almost always included a de-identified subject ID, COVID-19 status, age in years and sex. Where available, HLA class I and class II types were obtained from metadata supplied by the sample provider rather than from assay-based typing. Study-wide findings and limitations: How much clinical and demographic metadata was included differed by source and by participant, and the metadata was provided uncurated.

This TCR came from a woman between 25 and 40 years old who had recovered from COVID-19. The V and J segments used are TRBV11-2 and TRBJ2-7; the junction holds 8 bases that match TRBD1. The sample was PBMCs or T cells enriched from blood (not recorded which). The bases are TGTGCCAGCAGCTTAGGGACAGGGCCCTACGAGCAGTACTTC. It encodes CASSLGTGPYEQYF.